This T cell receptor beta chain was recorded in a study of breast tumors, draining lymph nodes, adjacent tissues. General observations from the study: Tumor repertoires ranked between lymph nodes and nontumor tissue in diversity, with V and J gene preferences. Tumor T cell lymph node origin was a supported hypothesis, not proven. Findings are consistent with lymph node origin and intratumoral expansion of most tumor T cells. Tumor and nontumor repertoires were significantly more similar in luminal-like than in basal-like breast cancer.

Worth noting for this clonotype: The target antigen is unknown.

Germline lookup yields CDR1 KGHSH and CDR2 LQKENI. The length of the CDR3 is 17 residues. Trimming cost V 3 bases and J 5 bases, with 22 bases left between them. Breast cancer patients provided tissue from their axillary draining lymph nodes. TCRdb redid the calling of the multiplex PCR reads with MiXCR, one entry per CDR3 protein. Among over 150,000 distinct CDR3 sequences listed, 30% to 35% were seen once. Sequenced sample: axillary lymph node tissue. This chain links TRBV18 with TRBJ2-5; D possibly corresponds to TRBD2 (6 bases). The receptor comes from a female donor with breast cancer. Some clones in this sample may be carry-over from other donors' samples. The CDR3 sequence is CASSPSLAGTSQETQYF. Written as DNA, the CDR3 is TGTGCCAGCTCACCGTCGTTGGCGGGAACATCTCAGGAGACCCAGTACTTC.